The table lists the clone carrying this TCR beta chain with a few counts. The CDR3 length is 13 residues. Trimming removed 4 bases from V and 2 bases from J, with 9 bases in between. Germline V gene data show CDR1 as SGHDT and CDR2 as YYEEEE. cDNA reverse transcribed from extracted RNA served as the sequencing template. Clones were read by immunoSEQ multiplex PCR, and TCRdb kept only the in-frame ones, dropping some. Among a few hundred thousand clones listed, 30% to 40% were seen once. As to treatment: oral pan-JAK inhibitor, 5-10 mg twice daily. This sample stems from a study of CD8+ T cells in alopecia areata.

The source is a human donor with alopecia areata. The sequences come from CD4+ T cells sorted from blood, collected at week 34, from a patient treated with tofacitinib. The genes are TRBV5-6 and TRBJ1-1; D remains ambiguous. The CDR3 region is CASSGQINTEAFF. In nucleotides, the CDR3 is TGTGCCAGCAGCGGGCAGATTAACACTGAAGCTTTCTTT. Full variable domain (outside the CDR3, taken from reference TRBV5-6 and TRBJ1-1): DAGVTQSPTHLIKTRGQQVTLRCSPKSGHDTVSWYQQALGQGPQFIFQYYEEEERQRGNFPDRFSGHQFPNYSSELNVNALLLGDSALYLCASSGQINTEAFFGQGTRLTVV.